One T cell receptor (beta chain) is described in this entry. These data come from a study of T cell responses to AZD1222 COVID-19 vaccine. V lost 3 bases and J 5 bases, leaving 7 bases between the germline ends. The CDR3 has 12 amino acids. Per the germline V gene, CDR1 is LGHDT and CDR2 is YNNKEL (reference sequence). TCRdb keeps only in-frame clones here, not all; method: immunoSEQ multiplex PCR. The sample shows 90,000 to 150,000 clones, 70% to 90% of them seen only once. This sequence was found in an adult in good health. The input for sequencing was peripheral blood, taken on day 0 of AZD1222 vaccination. This chain links TRBV3-1 (or the pseudogene TRBV3-2) with TRBJ1-1, with no clear D. The CDR3, as DNA: TGTGCCAGCAGCCATCTGGGAACTGAAGCTTTCTTT. Its protein product is CASSHLGTEAFF.